A single sample gave rise to the 19 T cell receptor beta chains below, sequenced in a study of blood T cell repertoires in COVID-19. Here immunoSEQ multiplex PCR was the method, and the copy in TCRdb shows in-frame clones only, minus some. The table lists 90,000 to 100,000 clones, 75% to 90% of them singletons, with around 1.6% in the top ten. Sequenced: peripheral blood. The origin of the receptors is a man older than 75 with acute or convalescent COVID-19.

V and J are TRBV6-1 and TRBJ2-5; maybe TRBD2 (6 bases). The ends were cut back, 5 bases at V and 2 bases at J, with 15 bases in the middle. Germline loops: CDR1 MNHNS, CDR2 SASEGT. The CDR3 has 15 residues. The CDR3 region has the DNA TGTGCCAGCAGTCCCGCGAGCGGGTTACAAGAGACCCAGTACTTC. Translating gives CASSPASGLQETQYF.

This clone has only a few counts. The chain carries TRBV27 and TRBJ2-7; TRBD2 matches 11 bases. Trimming cost V 4 bases and J 6 bases; bases outside gene matches: 11. CDR3 length equals 16 residues. Germline CDR1 reads MNHEY; CDR2 reads SMNVEV (reference sequence). Here the CDR3 reads CASSSLGGLAVREQYF. The CDR3 nucleotides read TGTGCCAGCAGTTCCCTAGGGGGACTAGCGGTCCGCGAGCAGTACTTC.

The rearrangement uses TRBV6-5 and TRBJ2-3; no definite D call. The germline gives CDR1 MNHEY, CDR2 SVGAGI. The CDR3 length is 15 residues. V was trimmed by 10 bases and J by 0 bases, leaving 17 bases between them. CDR3 in DNA: TGTGCCACTACCCTGTCATGGGCTAGCACAGATACGCAGTATTTT. Its translation: CATTLSWASTDTQYF.

V usage is TRBV6-1 and J usage is TRBJ2-1; unclear D gene. V lost 2 bases and J 10 bases, leaving 15 bases between the germline ends. CDR1 and CDR2 from the germline V gene are MNHNS and SASEGT. The CDR3 runs to 14 residues. The CDR3 DNA is TGTGCCAGCAGTGAATTCGGTCGCGAGGCGGAGCAGTTCTTC. Residues: CASSEFGREAEQFF.

The chain recombines TRBV19 with TRBJ2-1; 7 nucleotides line up with TRBD2. Trimming removed 1 base from V and 5 bases from J; junction bases left unmatched: 5. The germline CDR1 and CDR2 sequences are LNHDA and SQIVND (reference sequence). The CDR3 runs to 15 residues. The chain's CDR3 is CASSIAGGGHNEQFF. The CDR3 nucleotides are TGTGCCAGTAGTATAGCCGGGGGAGGGCACAATGAGCAGTTCTTC.

CDR3 amino acids: CASSLTVLGGSEKLFF. CDR3 bases: TGTGCCAGCAGCTTGACGGTACTTGGGGGCTCTGAAAAACTGTTTTTT. V gene TRBV5-5 combines with J gene TRBJ1-4, with a possible D match to TRBD1 (6 bases). V was shortened by 1 base and J by 7 bases, with 17 bases between the two germline ends. The CDR3 is 16 residues long. Germline V gene data show CDR1 as SGHKS and CDR2 as YYEKEE (reference sequence).

V is TRBV27 and J is TRBJ1-1; 9 bases match TRBD1. The germline gives CDR1 MNHEY, CDR2 SMNVEV (reference sequence). The CDR3 has 14 residues. V was pared by 3 bases and J by 8 bases, with 7 bases of the junction left unmatched. This chain's CDR3 is CASSFNRGLSEAFF. In DNA, the CDR3 is TGTGCCAGCAGTTTCAACAGGGGGCTTTCGGAAGCTTTCTTT.

This sequence joins TRBV15 and TRBJ1-1, with TRBD1 as a possible D gene (5 bases). CDR1 is LNHNV, CDR2 YYDKDF, per germline (reference sequence). Trimming cost V 1 base and J 8 bases, with 14 bases left between them. This CDR3 has 14 residues. CDR3 protein: CATSRVESRTEAFF. DNA of the CDR3: TGTGCCACCAGCAGAGTAGAATCTAGGACAGAAGCTTTCTTT.

The V call is TRBV27, the J call TRBJ2-1, with no clear D. Germline V gives CDR1 MNHEY, CDR2 SMNVEV (reference sequence). There are 16 residues in the CDR3. Trimming cost V 0 bases and J 0 bases, with 9 bases left between them. The CDR3 is CASSLSPAASYNEQFF. Written as DNA, the CDR3 is TGTGCCAGCAGTTTATCGCCGGCGGCCTCCTACAATGAGCAGTTCTTC.

The genes are TRBV7-9 and TRBJ2-7; D is uncertain. The germline gives CDR1 SEHNR, CDR2 FQNEAQ (reference sequence). V shed 2 bases and J shed 5 bases, with 4 bases lying between them. CDR3 length: 11 residues. The CDR3 coding sequence is TGTGCCAGCAGCTTATCAAACGAGCAGTACTTC. Translating it yields CASSLSNEQYF. Variable domain in full (rest from reference TRBV7-9 and TRBJ2-7): DTGVSQNPRHKITKRGQNVTFRCDPISEHNRLYWYRQTLGQGPEFLTYFQNEAQLEKSRLLSDRFSAERPKGSFSTLEIQRTEQGDSAMYLCASSLSNEQYFGPGTRLTVT.

Only one count was recorded for this clone. The chain has TRBV29-1 and TRBJ2-5; D might be TRBD2 (5 bases). This CDR3 is built from 13 residues. The germline gives CDR1 SQVTM, CDR2 ANQGSEA. V gave up 1 base and J gave up 5 bases, with 11 bases separating them. The CDR3: CSVEGREFETQYF. The CDR3 DNA reads TGCAGCGTTGAAGGAAGGGAGTTCGAGACCCAGTACTTC.

The V call is TRBV27, the J call TRBJ1-4, with TRBD1 identical over 7 bases. CDR1 is MNHEY and CDR2 is SMNVEV in the germline V gene (reference sequence). CDR3 length equals 14 residues. V gave up 5 bases and J gave up 5 bases; unmatched junction bases: 5. CDR3 coding DNA: TGTGCCAGCAGTCGGGACAGCCAAAATGAAAAACTGTTTTTT. This sequence encodes CASSRDSQNEKLFF.

This rearrangement joins TRBV10-3 to TRBJ2-5; D may be TRBD1 (7 bases). Germline V CDR1 and CDR2: ENHRY, SYGVKD. Trimming shortened V by 7 bases and J by 2 bases, and 17 bases separated the two germline ends. The CDR3 loop spans 15 amino acids. CDR3 nucleotides: TGTGCCATCAAAGCAGAAGCAGGGGGGCAAGAGACCCAGTACTTC. Protein product: CAIKAEAGGQETQYF.

The gene calls are TRBV30 and TRBJ2-1; 10 nucleotides line up with TRBD2. Germline CDR1 reads GTSNPN; CDR2 reads SVGIG (reference sequence). The CDR3 sequence is 12 residues long. J was trimmed by 6 bases and V by 4 bases; bases with no gene match: 0. CDR3 protein: CAWTSGGNEQFF. The DNA for the CDR3 is TGTGCCTGGACTAGCGGGGGCAATGAGCAGTTCTTC.

The genes are TRBV24-1 and TRBJ2-1, with 9 bases lining up with TRBD1. Per the germline V gene, CDR1 is KGHDR and CDR2 is SFDVKD. The CDR3 is 16 residues long. Trimming took 3 bases from V and 2 from J; bases not matched to a gene: 4. The CDR3, as DNA: TGTGCCACCAGTGATAGGGACAGGGATACCTACAATGAGCAGTTCTTC. It is translated as CATSDRDRDTYNEQFF.

The J gene is TRBJ1-2, the V gene TRBV7-3; TRBD1 agrees at 10 bases. This CDR3 has 15 residues. V shed 6 bases and J 4 bases; nucleotides not matched to a gene: 8. Germline CDR1 is SGHTA and CDR2 is FQGTGA. In DNA form, the CDR3 reads TGTGCCAGCAGGGTGACAGGGGGCGCAGGCTATGGCTACACCTTC. Amino acids: CASRVTGGAGYGYTF.

The rearrangement joins TRBV19 to TRBJ2-5, with 7 bases fitting TRBD1. Germline CDR1 is LNHDA and CDR2 is SQIVND (reference sequence). Losses at the gene ends were 5 bases for V and 3 bases for J; bases not matched to a gene: 9. The CDR3 is 15 residues long. The chain's CDR3 is CASSRDRVGEETQYF. CDR3 DNA: TGTGCCAGTAGTCGCGACAGGGTGGGAGAAGAGACCCAGTACTTC.

V and J are TRBV19 and TRBJ1-1, with D perhaps matching TRBD1 (5 bases). Germline lookup yields CDR1 LNHDA and CDR2 SQIVND (reference sequence). Trimming removed 2 bases from V and 1 base from J, with 8 bases in between. This CDR3 has 14 residues. The CDR3 bases are TGTGCCAGTAGTATAAACAGGCGGAACACTGAAGCTTTCTTT. It translates to CASSINRRNTEAFF.

The V gene is TRBV10-3, the J gene TRBJ1-6; the D gene is possibly TRBD1 (6 bases). This CDR3 region has 15 residues. CDR1 and CDR2 (germline): ENHRY, SYGVKD. V lost 7 bases, J lost 6 bases, and 16 bases lay in between. CDR3 bases: TGTGCCATCAAGACATCAGGACAGACTAATTCACCCCTCCACTTT. Amino acids: CAIKTSGQTNSPLHF.